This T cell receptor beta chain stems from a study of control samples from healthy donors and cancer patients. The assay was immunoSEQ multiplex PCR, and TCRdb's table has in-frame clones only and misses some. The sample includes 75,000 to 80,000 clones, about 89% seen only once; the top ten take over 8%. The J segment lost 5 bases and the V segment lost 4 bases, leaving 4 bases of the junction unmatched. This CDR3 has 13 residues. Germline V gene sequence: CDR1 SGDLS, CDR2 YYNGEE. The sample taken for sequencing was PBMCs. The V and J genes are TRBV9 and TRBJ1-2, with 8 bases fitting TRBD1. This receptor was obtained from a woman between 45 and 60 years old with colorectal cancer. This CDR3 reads CASSTWTGYGYTF. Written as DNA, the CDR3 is TGTGCCAGCAGCACTTGGACAGGGTATGGCTACACCTTC.